Listed below are T cell receptor beta chains from one sample, sequenced in a study of T-cell memory formation after mild COVID-19. Each CDR3 protein gets one entry after TCRdb re-called the 5' RACE reads with MiXCR. The data contain around 500,000 distinct CDR3 sequences, around a sixth of them singletons. The sequenced material came from PBMCs or a T cell subset sorted from them (not recorded which). The receptors stem from an adult woman who had mild COVID-19 (a few samples of this study predate the infection). Cell type and time point are not known. The CDR3 runs from the conserved cysteine through the conserved F or W. A D gene is named only where the DNA matches it firmly. Not all rows give a size; the values are once, few, many and, for expanded clones, a class.

V gene	J gene	clone size	D gene	CDR3 protein	CDR3 DNA
TRBV3-1	TRBJ2-1	-	-	CASSPRQNNEQFF	TGTGCCAGCAGCCCCCGACAGAACAATGAGCAGTTCTTC
TRBV25-1	TRBJ1-5	-	-	CASSDQNNQPQHF	TGTGCCAGCAGTGATCAGAATAATCAGCCCCAGCATTTT
TRBV29-1	TRBJ1-1	-	TRBD1	CSVEDGDRGETFF	TGCAGCGTTGAAGACGGGGACAGGGGTGAGACTTTCTTT
TRBV2	TRBJ2-5	few	TRBD2	CASSRTSGSQETQYF	TGTGCCAGCAGTCGGACTAGCGGGAGCCAAGAGACCCAGTACTTC
TRBV11-1	TRBJ2-7	few	TRBD2	CASSRRGTSASYEQYF	TGTGCCAGCAGTCGAAGAGGGACTAGCGCATCCTACGAGCAGTACTTC
TRBV6-2/TRBV6-3	TRBJ2-5	-	TRBD2	CASTPAGAVQETQYF	TGTGCCAGCACCCCAGCGGGAGCGGTACAAGAGACCCAGTACTTC
TRBV12-3/TRBV12-4	TRBJ1-5	many	-	CASSLLGNQPQHF	TGTGCCAGCAGTTTGTTAGGGAATCAGCCCCAGCATTTT
TRBV20-1	TRBJ1-2	few	-	CSAIVAGVINYGYTF	TGCAGTGCCATAGTCGCGGGGGTGATCAACTATGGCTACACCTTC
TRBV5-1	TRBJ2-3	many	TRBD2	CASSLWTSRDTQYF	TGCGCCAGCAGCTTGTGGACTAGCAGAGATACGCAGTATTTT
TRBV9	TRBJ2-2	few	-	CASSQRGELFF	TGTGCCAGCAGCCAGCGCGGGGAGCTGTTTTTT
TRBV5-1	TRBJ2-2	few	-	CASSLRVAGELFF	TGCGCCAGCAGCTTGCGGGTGGCCGGGGAGCTGTTTTTT
TRBV20-1	TRBJ2-1	-	TRBD2	CSACGRSSYNEQFF	TGCAGTGCCTGCGGGAGGAGCTCCTACAATGAGCAGTTCTTC
TRBV7-6	TRBJ1-1	-	-	CASSSQQGMNTEAFF	TGTGCCAGCAGCTCCCAACAGGGAATGAACACTGAAGCTTTCTTT
TRBV14	TRBJ1-2	few	-	CASSQLSANYGYTF	TGTGCCAGCAGCCAACTTTCGGCGAACTATGGCTACACCTTC
TRBV7-2	TRBJ1-1	-	TRBD1	CASSFYRGKNTEAFF	TGTGCCAGCAGCTTCTACAGGGGTAAGAACACTGAAGCTTTCTTT
TRBV6-2/TRBV6-3	TRBJ2-5	few	TRBD2	CASSRKLAGVYETQYF	TGTGCCAGCAGCCGAAAGCTAGCGGGAGTTTATGAGACCCAGTACTTC
TRBV12-3/TRBV12-4	TRBJ2-3	few	-	CASSLGSFPDTQYF	TGTGCCAGCAGTTTAGGGAGCTTCCCAGATACGCAGTATTTT
TRBV7-9	TRBJ1-1	few	-	CASSPEAEAFF	TGTGCCAGCAGCCCCGAAGCTGAAGCTTTCTTT
TRBV7-6	TRBJ2-7	few	-	CASSLKAGTTYEQYF	TGTGCCAGCAGCTTAAAGGCGGGGACCACCTACGAGCAGTACTTC
TRBV13	TRBJ2-2	-	-	CASSVRPNTGELFF	TGTGCCAGCAGCGTCCGCCCGAACACCGGGGAGCTGTTTTTT
TRBV29-1	TRBJ2-7	-	-	CSFRDNYEQYF	TGCAGCTTCCGGGACAACTACGAGCAGTACTTC
TRBV7-9	TRBJ1-5	few	-	CASSPEGQKNQPQHF	TGTGCCAGCAGCCCCGAAGGTCAGAAAAATCAGCCCCAGCATTTT
TRBV5-1	TRBJ2-3	once	TRBD2	CASSSGLAGVSTDTQYF	TGCGCCAGCAGCTCGGGACTAGCGGGAGTGTCCACAGATACGCAGTATTTT
TRBV10-3	TRBJ2-7	-	TRBD2	CAISWGGEGIYEQYF	TGTGCCATCAGTTGGGGGGGAGAGGGAATCTACGAGCAGTACTTC
TRBV6-2/TRBV6-3	TRBJ1-5	-	-	CASSPMGNQPQHF	TGTGCCAGCAGCCCGATGGGGAATCAGCCCCAGCATTTT
TRBV24-1	TRBJ1-4	few	-	CATSDPHREKSEKLFF	TGTGCCACCAGTGATCCCCACAGGGAGAAGAGTGAAAAACTGTTTTTT
TRBV30	TRBJ2-7	-	-	CASAGGLTYEQYF	TGTGCCTCCGCCGGAGGATTAACCTACGAGCAGTACTTC
TRBV4-1	TRBJ2-2	once	-	CASSHWGNTGELFF	TGCGCCAGCAGCCATTGGGGAAACACCGGGGAGCTGTTTTTT
TRBV6-1	TRBJ2-3	-	TRBD1	CASSAAQGAQVTDTQYF	TGTGCCAGCAGTGCGGCTCAGGGGGCGCAAGTCACAGATACGCAGTATTTT
TRBV14	TRBJ2-7	few	-	CASSQHQSSYEQYF	TGTGCCAGCAGCCAGCACCAGAGCTCCTACGAGCAGTACTTC
TRBV20-1	TRBJ1-4	few	-	CSARDRARNPEKLFF	TGCAGTGCTAGAGATCGCGCCAGAAACCCCGAAAAACTGTTTTTT
TRBV29-1	TRBJ2-2	-	TRBD2	CSVARAGAWTGELFF	TGCAGCGTTGCCCGAGCGGGAGCATGGACCGGGGAGCTGTTTTTT
TRBV12-3/TRBV12-4	TRBJ2-7	-	TRBD2	CASSPVAGVPYEQYF	TGTGCCAGCAGTCCGGTAGCGGGAGTGCCGTACGAGCAGTACTTC
TRBV19	TRBJ1-5	few	-	CASSRAGEQPQHF	TGTGCCAGTAGTAGGGCAGGGGAACAGCCCCAGCATTTT
TRBV4-1	TRBJ2-3	-	-	CASSQDPGFAGNTDTQYF	TGCGCCAGCAGCCAAGATCCGGGATTTGCTGGTAACACAGATACGCAGTATTTT
TRBV14	TRBJ2-7	-	-	CASSKTAGGEQYF	TGTGCCAGCAGCAAGACTGCAGGAGGAGAGCAGTACTTC